The 25 T cell receptor beta chains below were found in one sample sequenced in a study of regulatory T cells in long-lasting Graves disease. iRepertoire HTBI primers and Arm-PCR of CDR3 regions built TCR beta libraries. TCRdb reprocessed the multiplex PCR reads with MiXCR, giving one entry per CDR3 protein. This table holds about 350,000 distinct CDR3 sequences, 15% to 20% found once. As to time point: newly diagnosed GD, antithyroid drugs for less than 3 months. PBMC RNA was the source of the TCR library. A further study also used this sample, focusing on T cells in Graves' hyperthyroidism and ophthalmopathy.

The sequences come from peripheral blood mononuclear cells (PBMCs), collected at new diagnosis, from a patient treated with antithyroid drugs. These receptors were obtained from a young woman with Graves disease.

This clonotype has at least ten counts. The chain uses TRBV30 and TRBJ1-3; D is undetermined. CDR1 is GTSNPN, CDR2 SVGIG, per germline (reference sequence). V lost 2 bases and J 4 bases, leaving 9 bases between the germline ends. The CDR3 consists of 13 residues. DNA of the CDR3: TGTGCCTGGAGTACCGGCTCAGGAAACACCATATATTTT. Protein: CAWSTGSGNTIYF.

This clonotype occurred many times. The gene calls are TRBV7-3 and TRBJ2-3; 10 nucleotides align to TRBD2. Germline CDR1 SGHTA, CDR2 FQGTGA. With V trimmed by 5 bases and J by 0 bases, 5 bases remained unmatched. The CDR3 totals 16 residues. The CDR3: CASSTLAGVSTDTQYF. The CDR3 nucleotides read TGTGCCAGCAGCACCCTAGCGGGGGTTAGCACAGATACGCAGTATTTT.

This sequence joins TRBV2 and TRBJ2-1; possibly TRBD1 or TRBD2 for D (6 bases each). Per the germline V gene, CDR1 is SNHLY and CDR2 is FYNNEI. V shed 6 bases and J shed 3 bases, with 9 bases lying between them. The CDR3 has 13 residues. The CDR3 region is CASRGGGYNEQFF. CDR3 DNA: TGTGCCAGCAGGGGGGGCGGCTACAATGAGCAGTTCTTC. The complete variable domain, with remaining parts taken from reference TRBV2 and TRBJ2-1, reads EPEVTQTPSHQVTQMGQEVILRCVPISNHLYFYWYRQILGQKVEFLVSFYNNEISEKSEIFDDQFSVERPDGSNFTLKIRSTKLEDSAMYFCASRGGGYNEQFFGPGTRLTVL.

With regard to this clonotype: A much larger clone lies a single base off, so this may be a read error. The chain links TRBV5-1 to TRBJ2-1, with 9 bases that match TRBD2. The V gene's germline CDR1 is SGHRS and CDR2 YFSETQ. The CDR3 extends over 17 amino acids. The CDR3 DNA reads TGCGCCAGCAGCTGGAACTTAGGCGGGGGGGTTGGCAATGAGCCGTTCTTC. As protein: CASSWNLGGGVGNEPFF. Full variable domain (rest looked up from reference TRBV5-1 and TRBJ2-1): KAGVTQTPRYLIKTRGQQVTLSCSPISGHRSVSWYQQTPGQGLQFLFEYFSETQRNKGNFPGRFSGRQFSNSRSEMNVSTLELGDSALYLCASSWNLGGGVGNEPFFGPGTRLTVL.

This clonotype was seen only a few times. The J gene is TRBJ1-2, the V gene TRBV7-2, with 9 bases matching TRBD1. Germline assignment: CDR1 SGHTA and CDR2 FQGNSA. The ends lost 5 bases at V and 8 bases at J; junction bases unmatched: 6. This CDR3 region has 13 residues. Here the CDR3 DNA reads TGTGCCAGCAGCCCTCGCGGACAGGGGGGCTACACCTTC. It yields the protein CASSPRGQGGYTF.

This clonotype occurred many times. The V and J genes are TRBV7-3 and TRBJ2-2; 13 bases map to TRBD2. The CDR3 extends over 18 amino acids. V shed 2 bases and J 2 bases; nucleotides not matched to a gene: 5. Germline V gene lookup returns CDR1 SGHTA and CDR2 FQGTGA. The CDR3 nucleotides read TGTGCCAGCAGCTTACTCTGGACTAGCGGGAGCAACACCGGGGAGCTGTTTTTT. As protein: CASSLLWTSGSNTGELFF.

The V gene is TRBV29-1, the J gene TRBJ1-3, with 9 bases matching TRBD1. The ends lost 1 base at V and 8 bases at J; junction bases unmatched: 3. The CDR3 extends over 13 amino acids. Looked up from germline, CDR1 is SQVTM and CDR2 is ANQGSEA. DNA of the CDR3: TGCAGCGTTGAAGGACAGGGGGTGGACACCATATATTTT. Translated, it gives CSVEGQGVDTIYF.

The J gene is TRBJ1-2, the V gene TRBV2, with 9 bases fitting TRBD1. This CDR3 is 13 amino acids long. Trimming cost V 6 bases and J 8 bases; bases outside gene matches: 7. Looked up from germline, CDR1 is SNHLY and CDR2 is FYNNEI. The CDR3: CASSQQGAGGYTF. The CDR3 nucleotides read TGTGCCAGCAGCCAACAGGGGGCGGGGGGCTACACCTTC. The full variable domain, rest sourced from reference TRBV2 and TRBJ1-2, is EPEVTQTPSHQVTQMGQEVILRCVPISNHLYFYWYRQILGQKVEFLVSFYNNEISEKSEIFDDQFSVERPDGSNFTLKIRSTKLEDSAMYFCASSQQGAGGYTFGSGTRLTVV.

CDR3 residues: CASSPVRGSFETQYF. Written as DNA, the CDR3 is TGTGCCAGCAGCCCAGTGCGCGGGAGTTTTGAGACCCAGTACTTC. The chain uses TRBV6-1 and TRBJ2-5; 7 positions agree with TRBD2. The CDR3 is 15 amino acids. CDR1 MNHNS and CDR2 SASEGT come from the germline V gene. V trimming: 6 bases; J trimming: 5 bases; junction bases outside the gene matches: 12.

The table lists this clonotype with a few counts. The chain has TRBV5-1 and TRBJ2-7, with D perhaps TRBD2 (6 bases). Trimming took off 0 bases at V and 1 base at J, with 11 bases between the two ends. Germline V CDR1 and CDR2: SGHRS, YFSETQ. The CDR3 covers 15 residues. The CDR3 coding sequence is TGCGCCAGCAGCTTGGGGGACGGGGGTTCCTACGAGCAGTACTTC. Its protein is CASSLGDGGSYEQYF.

In this sample, this clonotype turned up many times. This sequence joins TRBV20-1 and TRBJ1-1; TRBD1 agrees at 10 bases. V lost 6 bases and J lost 4; bases outside the gene matches: 5. The CDR3 totals 13 residues. Germline V gives CDR1 DFQATT, CDR2 SNEGSKA (reference sequence). The CDR3 DNA reads TGCAGTGCCCACGGACAGGGGGGCACTGAAGCTTTCTTT. It specifies CSAHGQGGTEAFF.

The rearrangement uses TRBV4-2 and TRBJ2-7; TRBD1 matches at 10 bases. V trimming: 1 base; J trimming: 5 bases; junction bases outside the gene matches: 5. Germline CDR1 reads LGHNA; CDR2 reads YNFKEQ. The CDR3 contains 15 residues. CDR3 bases: TGTGCCAGCAGCCAAGTGGGACAGGGGATTCACGAGCAGTACTTC. It encodes CASSQVGQGIHEQYF.

This clonotype was observed at least ten times. The gene calls are TRBV29-1 and TRBJ2-5; 7 positions agree with TRBD1. Germline lookup yields CDR1 SQVTM and CDR2 ANQGSEA. The V gene end was trimmed by 5 bases and the J gene end by 5 bases; junction bases not matched to a gene: 8. The CDR3 has 13 residues. The CDR3 DNA reads TGCAGCGTTAACGAGGGGGCTGGGGAGACCCAGTACTTC. Its translation is CSVNEGAGETQYF.

This clonotype has more than one count but fewer than ten. The V call is TRBV4-1, the J call TRBJ2-1, with TRBD2 matching 14 bases. There are 17 residues in the CDR3. Germline CDR1 and CDR2: MGHRA and YSYEKL. J lost 6 bases, V lost 3 bases, and 7 bases had no gene match. The DNA for the CDR3 is TGCGCCAGCAGCCATGCCATGGGACTAGCGGGAGCCAATGAGCAGTTCTTC. It translates to CASSHAMGLAGANEQFF.

This clonotype was observed a handful of times. V gene TRBV6-5 combines with J gene TRBJ1-6, with TRBD1 as a possible D gene (5 bases). The length of the CDR3 is 15 residues. With 2 bases removed from V and 8 bases from J, the gap between germline ends came to 13 bases. Germline CDR1 MNHEY, CDR2 SVGAGI. The chain's CDR3 is CASSYLGGSDSPLHF. CDR3 bases: TGTGCCAGCAGTTACCTCGGGGGAAGTGATTCACCCCTCCACTTT.

This clonotype showed up many times. V usage is TRBV30 and J usage is TRBJ1-1; 7 nucleotides agree with TRBD1. This CDR3 contains 13 residues. With V trimmed by 1 base and J by 5 bases, 4 bases remained unmatched. Per germline, CDR1 GTSNPN and CDR2 SVGIG (reference sequence). Here the CDR3 reads CAWSGRGWTEAFF. The CDR3 region has the DNA TGTGCCTGGAGTGGCAGGGGGTGGACTGAAGCTTTCTTT.

This clonotype appeared many times. V usage is TRBV2 and J usage is TRBJ1-3; the match to TRBD1 covers 7 bases. The trim removed 6 bases at V and 4 bases at J, leaving 6 bases unmatched. CDR1 and CDR2 from the germline V gene are SNHLY and FYNNEI. The CDR3 has 14 residues. Here the CDR3 DNA reads TGTGCCAGCAGCGTGACAGGGTCGGGAAACACCATATATTTT. This sequence encodes CASSVTGSGNTIYF.

This clonotype was detected ten times or more. This sequence joins TRBV2 and TRBJ1-1, with 9 bases fitting TRBD1. The CDR3 has 16 amino acids. Germline-derived CDR1 and CDR2 are SNHLY and FYNNEI. Trimming at V came to 7 bases and at J to 0 bases, leaving 9 bases not matched to a gene. Written as DNA, the CDR3 is TGTGCCAGCATTCCGGACAGGGGAGGGATGAACACTGAAGCTTTCTTT. Amino acid sequence: CASIPDRGGMNTEAFF. The complete variable domain, with remaining parts taken from reference TRBV2 and TRBJ1-1, reads EPEVTQTPSHQVTQMGQEVILRCVPISNHLYFYWYRQILGQKVEFLVSFYNNEISEKSEIFDDQFSVERPDGSNFTLKIRSTKLEDSAMYFCASIPDRGGMNTEAFFGQGTRLTVV.

There are many counts of this clonotype. The rearrangement uses TRBV27 and TRBJ1-2, with no clear D. CDR1 is MNHEY, CDR2 SMNVEV, per germline (reference sequence). CDR3 size: 12 residues. V was pared by 4 bases and J by 0 bases, with 3 bases between. The CDR3 region is CASSSPNYGYTF. DNA of the CDR3: TGTGCCAGCAGTTCCCCTAACTATGGCTACACCTTC.

This CDR3 reads CASSLSVPTNEKLFF. In DNA, the CDR3 is TGTGCCAGCAGTTTATCAGTGCCAACTAATGAAAAACTGTTTTTT. The J gene is TRBJ1-4, the V gene TRBV6-2 or TRBV6-3; D gene uncertain. Germline V gives CDR1 MNHEY, CDR2 SVGEGT. The CDR3 extends over 15 amino acids. V was shortened by 4 bases and J by 0 bases, with 9 bases between the two germline ends.

This clonotype was detected only a few times. The chain couples TRBV30 to TRBJ1-1; D ambiguous. The V end lost 5 bases, the J end lost 1 base, and 8 bases lay between the germline ends. Germline V CDR1 and CDR2: GTSNPN, SVGIG (reference sequence). CDR3 length: 12 amino acids. The CDR3 region is CAWWKENTEAFF. CDR3 coding DNA: TGTGCCTGGTGGAAGGAGAACACTGAAGCTTTCTTT.

The table lists this clonotype with many counts. The chain carries TRBV7-9 and TRBJ1-1; D gene uncertain. Germline V gene lookup returns CDR1 SEHNR and CDR2 FQNEAQ (reference sequence). With 1 base removed from V and 3 bases from J, the gap between germline ends came to 9 bases. This CDR3 has 14 amino acids. CDR3 residues: CASSLGPLYTEAFF. DNA of the CDR3: TGTGCCAGCAGCTTAGGCCCTCTATACACTGAAGCTTTCTTT.

At least ten counts were recorded for this clonotype. This sequence joins TRBV30 and TRBJ2-5; tentatively, D is TRBD1 or TRBD2 (5 bases each). The V end was cut by 8 bases, the J end by 5 bases, with 18 bases between. Germline-derived CDR1 and CDR2 are GTSNPN and SVGIG (reference sequence). CDR3 length: 13 amino acids. CDR3 bases: TGTGCCACCTCTCGGGACCTGGGGGAGACCCAGTACTTC. Its protein product is CATSRDLGETQYF.

V usage is TRBV6-1 and J usage is TRBJ1-5; TRBD1 aligns across 8 bases. Trimming took 7 bases from V and 6 from J; bases not matched to a gene: 8. The CDR3 runs 14 residues. From germline, CDR1 is MNHNS and CDR2 SASEGT. The CDR3 DNA follows: TGTGCCAGCACCCGAGACAGGGGAGTTCAGCCCCAGCATTTT. Amino acids: CASTRDRGVQPQHF.

This clonotype was counted between two and nine times. This chain links TRBV4-1 with TRBJ2-1; D possibly corresponds to TRBD2 (7 bases). The V gene's germline CDR1 is MGHRA and CDR2 YSYEKL. Trimming pared 3 bases from V and 2 bases from J, leaving 14 bases between. This CDR3 has 16 amino acids. The CDR3: CASSHGGGGPYNEQFF. The CDR3 coding sequence is TGCGCCAGCAGCCACGGAGGGGGGGGCCCCTACAATGAGCAGTTCTTC.